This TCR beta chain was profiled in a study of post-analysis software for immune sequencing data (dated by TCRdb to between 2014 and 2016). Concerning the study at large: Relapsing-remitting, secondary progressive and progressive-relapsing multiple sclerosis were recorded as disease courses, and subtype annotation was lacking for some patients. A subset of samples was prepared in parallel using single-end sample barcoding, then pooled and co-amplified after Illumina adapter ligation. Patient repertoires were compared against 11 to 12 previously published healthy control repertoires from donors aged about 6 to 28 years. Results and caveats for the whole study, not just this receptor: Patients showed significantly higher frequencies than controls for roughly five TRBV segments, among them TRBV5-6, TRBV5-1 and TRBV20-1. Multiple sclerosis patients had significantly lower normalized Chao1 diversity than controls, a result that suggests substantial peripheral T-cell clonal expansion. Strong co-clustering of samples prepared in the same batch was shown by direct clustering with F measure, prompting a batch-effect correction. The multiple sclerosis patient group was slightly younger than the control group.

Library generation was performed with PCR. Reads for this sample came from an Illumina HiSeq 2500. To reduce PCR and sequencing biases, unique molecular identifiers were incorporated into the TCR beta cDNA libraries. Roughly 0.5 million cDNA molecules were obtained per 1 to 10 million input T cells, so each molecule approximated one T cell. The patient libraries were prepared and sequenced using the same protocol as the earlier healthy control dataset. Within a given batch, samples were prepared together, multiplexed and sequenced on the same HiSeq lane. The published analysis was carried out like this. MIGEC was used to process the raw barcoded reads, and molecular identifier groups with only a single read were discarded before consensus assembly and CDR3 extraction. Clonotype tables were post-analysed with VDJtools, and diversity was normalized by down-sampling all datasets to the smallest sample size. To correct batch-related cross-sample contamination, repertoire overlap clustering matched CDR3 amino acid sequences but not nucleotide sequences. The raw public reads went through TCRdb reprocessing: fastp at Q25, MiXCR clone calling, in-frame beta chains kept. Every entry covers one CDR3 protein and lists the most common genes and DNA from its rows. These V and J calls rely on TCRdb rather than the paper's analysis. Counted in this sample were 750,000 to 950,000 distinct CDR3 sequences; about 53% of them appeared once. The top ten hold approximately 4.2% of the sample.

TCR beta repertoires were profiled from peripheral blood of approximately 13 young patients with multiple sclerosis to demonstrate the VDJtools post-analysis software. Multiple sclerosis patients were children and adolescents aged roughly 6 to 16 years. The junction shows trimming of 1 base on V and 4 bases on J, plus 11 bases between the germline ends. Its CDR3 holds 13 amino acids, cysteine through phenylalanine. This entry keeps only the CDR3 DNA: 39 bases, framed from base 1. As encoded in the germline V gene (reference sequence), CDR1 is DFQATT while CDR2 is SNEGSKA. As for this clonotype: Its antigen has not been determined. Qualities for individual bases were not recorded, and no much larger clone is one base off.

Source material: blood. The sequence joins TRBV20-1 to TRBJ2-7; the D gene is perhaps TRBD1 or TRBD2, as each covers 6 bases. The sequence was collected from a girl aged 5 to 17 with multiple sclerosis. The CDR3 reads CSARGGAGYEQYF. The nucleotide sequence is TGCAGTGCTAGAGGGGGGGCTGGGTACGAGCAGTACTTC.